This paragraph reports one T cell receptor (beta chain). This sample was included in a study of control samples from healthy donors and cancer patients. Some clones are missing from TCRdb's copy, which holds only in-frame ones; the method was immunoSEQ multiplex PCR. The profile covers 95,000 to 130,000 clones, with over 90% appearing a single time and over 2.5% taken by the ten largest. The CDR3 has 12 residues. V was cut by 7 bases and J by 6 bases, with 12 bases left in between. The TCR originated in a man aged 25-40 years in good health. Sequenced sample: blood. The chain carries TRBV12-3 or TRBV12-4 and TRBJ1-2; TRBD1 might be the D (6 bases). The CDR3, as DNA: TGTGCCAGCACCCAGGGGAAGGATGGCTACACCTTC. This sequence encodes CASTQGKDGYTF.